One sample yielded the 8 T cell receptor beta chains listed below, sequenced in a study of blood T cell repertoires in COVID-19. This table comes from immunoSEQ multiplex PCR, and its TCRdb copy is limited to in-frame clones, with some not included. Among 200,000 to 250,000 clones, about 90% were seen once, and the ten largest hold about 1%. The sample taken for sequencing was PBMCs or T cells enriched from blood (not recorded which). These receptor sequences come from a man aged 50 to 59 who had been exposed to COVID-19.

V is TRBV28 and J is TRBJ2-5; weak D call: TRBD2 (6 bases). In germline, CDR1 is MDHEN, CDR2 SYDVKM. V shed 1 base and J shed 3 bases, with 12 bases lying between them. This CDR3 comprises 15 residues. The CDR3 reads CASSLLGGAEETQYF. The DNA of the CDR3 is TGTGCCAGCAGTTTATTAGGAGGGGCAGAAGAGACCCAGTACTTC. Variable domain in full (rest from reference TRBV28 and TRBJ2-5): DVKVTQSSRYLVKRTGEKVFLECVQDMDHENMFWYRQDPGLGLRLIYFSYDVKMKEKGDIPEGYSVSREKKERFSLILESASTNQTSMYLCASSLLGGAEETQYFGPGTRLLVL.

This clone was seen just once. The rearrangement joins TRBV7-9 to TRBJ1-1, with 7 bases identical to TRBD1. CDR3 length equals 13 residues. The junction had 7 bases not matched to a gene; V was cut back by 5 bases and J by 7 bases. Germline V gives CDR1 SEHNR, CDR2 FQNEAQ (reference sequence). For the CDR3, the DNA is TGTGCCAGCAGCCCGAACAGGGGACTTGAAGCTTTCTTT. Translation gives CASSPNRGLEAFF.

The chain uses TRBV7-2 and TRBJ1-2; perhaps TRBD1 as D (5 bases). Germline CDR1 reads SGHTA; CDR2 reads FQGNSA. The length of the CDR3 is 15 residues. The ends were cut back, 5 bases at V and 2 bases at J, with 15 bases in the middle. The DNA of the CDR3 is TGTGCCAGCAGCCTGAGGACCGGGGGAAACTATGGCTACACCTTC. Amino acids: CASSLRTGGNYGYTF.

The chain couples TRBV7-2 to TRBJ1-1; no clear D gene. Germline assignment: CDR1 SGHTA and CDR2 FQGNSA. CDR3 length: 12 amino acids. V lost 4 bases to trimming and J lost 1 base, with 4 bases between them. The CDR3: CASSYRNTEAFF. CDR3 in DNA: TGTGCCAGCAGCTACAGGAACACTGAAGCTTTCTTT.

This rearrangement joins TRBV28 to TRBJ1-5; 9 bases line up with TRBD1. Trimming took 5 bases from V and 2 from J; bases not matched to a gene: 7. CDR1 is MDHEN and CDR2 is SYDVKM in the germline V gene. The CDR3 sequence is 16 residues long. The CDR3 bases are TGTGCCAGCAGTCCCGACAGGGGGAGGGGCAATCAGCCCCAGCATTTT. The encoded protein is CASSPDRGRGNQPQHF.

The CDR3 protein is CASSLAAGEFNEQFF. CDR3 bases: TGTGCCAGCAGCTTAGCGGCGGGGGAGTTCAATGAGCAGTTCTTC. The chain has TRBV7-8 and TRBJ2-1, with TRBD2 matching 7 bases. This CDR3 spans 15 amino acids. Per germline, CDR1 SGHVS and CDR2 FQNEAQ. Trimming took 0 bases from V and 6 from J; bases not matched to a gene: 5.

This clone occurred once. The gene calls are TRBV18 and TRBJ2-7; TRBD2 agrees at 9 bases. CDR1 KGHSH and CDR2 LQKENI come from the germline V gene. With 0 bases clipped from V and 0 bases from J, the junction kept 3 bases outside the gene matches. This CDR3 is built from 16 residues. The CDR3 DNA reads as TGTGCCAGCTCACCACCGGTAGCGGGGGCCTCCTACGAGCAGTACTTC. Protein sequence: CASSPPVAGASYEQYF. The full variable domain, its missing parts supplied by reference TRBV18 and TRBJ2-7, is NAGVMQNPRHLVRRRGQEARLRCSPMKGHSHVYWYRQLPEEGLKFMVYLQKENIIDESGMPKERFSAEFPKEGPSILRIQQVVRGDSAAYFCASSPPVAGASYEQYFGPGTRLTVT.

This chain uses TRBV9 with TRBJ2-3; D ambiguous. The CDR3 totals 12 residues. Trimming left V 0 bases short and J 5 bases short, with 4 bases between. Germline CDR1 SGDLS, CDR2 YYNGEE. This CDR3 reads CASSVALDTQYF. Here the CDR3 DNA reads TGTGCCAGCAGCGTAGCGTTAGATACGCAGTATTTT.